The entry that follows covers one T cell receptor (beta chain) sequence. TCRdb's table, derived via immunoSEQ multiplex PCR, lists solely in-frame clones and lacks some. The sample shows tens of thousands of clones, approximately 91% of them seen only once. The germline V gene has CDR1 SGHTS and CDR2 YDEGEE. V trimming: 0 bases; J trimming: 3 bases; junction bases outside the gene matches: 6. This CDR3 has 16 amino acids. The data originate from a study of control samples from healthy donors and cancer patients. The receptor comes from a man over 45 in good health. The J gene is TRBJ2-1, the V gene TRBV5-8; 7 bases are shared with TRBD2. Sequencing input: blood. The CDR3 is CASSLGTGGVYNEQFF. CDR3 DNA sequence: TGTGCCAGCAGCTTGGGTACGGGGGGAGTCTACAATGAGCAGTTCTTC.